This T cell receptor (beta chain) derives from a study of shared clonotypes between healthy human individuals. Notes on the study in general: Larger estimated richness was generally seen in naive subsets than in memory subsets.

Details on this clone: Antigen unknown. The same CDR3 also results from other DNA sequences found in this sample.

Some clones are missing from TCRdb's copy, which holds only in-frame ones; the method was immunoSEQ multiplex PCR. The sample carries approximately 2.5 million clones, around nine tenths recorded once. Sample: naive CD4+ T cells sorted from blood. Subset defined: CD45RA+ positively selected. The clonotype comes from a man aged 18 to 29 in good health.

CDR3 DNA sequence: TGTGCCAGCTCGCTACGACAGGGAACTAATGAAAAACTGTTTTTT. Residues: CASSLRQGTNEKLFF. The chain combines TRBV18 with TRBJ1-4; 7 bases agree with TRBD1. This CDR3 has 15 residues. V dropped 6 bases and J dropped 1; count of bases not matched to a gene: 5. Germline CDR1 KGHSH, CDR2 LQKENI.